Below are 30 T cell receptor beta chains sequenced from a single sample in a study of blood T cell repertoires in COVID-19. Profiling relied on immunoSEQ multiplex PCR, and the TCRdb table lists in-frame clones only, not all of them. The sample contains just under 80,000 clones, about four fifths of which appear only once. Sample: peripheral blood. These receptors came from a human donor in a cohort sampled during active COVID-19.

The chain combines TRBV19 with TRBJ2-1; 10 bases line up with TRBD2. V lost 7 bases to trimming and J lost 6 bases; unmatched junction nucleotides: 3. The CDR3 runs to 13 residues. Germline CDR1 and CDR2: LNHDA and SQIVND (reference sequence). This chain's CDR3 is CASTWTSGNEQFF. The CDR3 DNA reads TGTGCCAGTACGTGGACTAGCGGCAATGAGCAGTTCTTC.

J is TRBJ2-7 and V is TRBV7-8; 8 bases fit TRBD2. V gave up 4 bases and J gave up 0 bases; unmatched junction bases: 11. The CDR3 is 17 amino acids. Germline CDR1 SGHVS, CDR2 FQNEAQ. CDR3 sequence (DNA): TGTGCCAGCAGCTCCTCCCTGACTAGCGATGCCTCCTACGAGCAGTACTTC. Its translation is CASSSSLTSDASYEQYF.

The gene calls are TRBV7-8 and TRBJ2-7; TRBD2 matches at 12 bases. The CDR3 has 14 residues. Germline V lookup: CDR1 SGHVS, CDR2 FQNEAQ. The junction had 5 bases not matched to a gene; V was cut back by 5 bases and J by 6 bases. CDR3 coding DNA: TGTGCCAGCAGCATGACTAGCGGGAGTGCCGAGCAGTACTTC. It is translated as CASSMTSGSAEQYF.

The chain has TRBV5-6 and TRBJ2-3, with 7 bases matching TRBD2. The CDR3 runs to 16 residues. The ends lost 1 base at V and 5 bases at J; junction bases unmatched: 10. The germline V gene encodes CDR1 SGHDT and CDR2 YYEEEE. CDR3 DNA: TGTGCCAGCAGCTTGTACGGCGACCCGGGGGGAGATACGCAGTATTTT. Amino acids: CASSLYGDPGGDTQYF.

The V and J genes are TRBV9 and TRBJ1-4, with 9 positions matching TRBD1. Germline V gene sequence: CDR1 SGDLS, CDR2 YYNGEE. The J segment lost 8 bases and the V segment lost 3 bases, leaving 5 bases of the junction unmatched. This CDR3 has 14 amino acids. DNA for the CDR3: TGTGCCAGCAGCGCTGGGACAGGGAAAGAAAAACTGTTTTTT. Amino acids: CASSAGTGKEKLFF.

V is TRBV2 and J is TRBJ2-1; 10 bases are a match to TRBD2. This CDR3 contains 16 residues. V was clipped by 8 bases and J by 4 bases; unmatched bases: 11. Germline CDR1 and CDR2: SNHLY and FYNNEI. In DNA, the CDR3 is TGTGCCAGCGGAAGATCCGTGACTAGCGGGTACAATGAGCAGTTCTTC. Protein: CASGRSVTSGYNEQFF.

V usage is TRBV5-1 and J usage is TRBJ1-2; TRBD1 might be the D (6 bases). Trimming shortened V by 3 bases and J by 8 bases, and 17 bases separated the two germline ends. This CDR3 comprises 14 residues. CDR1 and CDR2 (germline): SGHRS, YFSETQ. This chain's CDR3 is CASSSTQGWQGYTF. The CDR3 DNA reads as TGCGCCAGCAGCTCTACACAGGGCTGGCAAGGCTACACCTTC.

CDR3 sequence (DNA): TGTGCCGGTGAGACAGGGGTCGAGCAGTACTTC. It translates to CAGETGVEQYF. This chain connects TRBV6-5 to TRBJ2-7, with 8 nucleotides matching TRBD1. Germline V gene sequence: CDR1 MNHEY, CDR2 SVGAGI. J gave up 6 bases and V 11 bases, and 6 bases lay outside the gene matches. The CDR3 has 11 amino acids.

V gene TRBV5-1 combines with J gene TRBJ2-7; 9 bases line up with TRBD2. After removal of 4 bases from V and 7 bases from J, the junction contained 9 bases not matched to a gene. The CDR3 is made up of 14 amino acids. Per the germline V gene, CDR1 is SGHRS and CDR2 is YFSETQ. This chain's CDR3 is CASSAGAGGQEQYF. The CDR3 DNA is TGCGCCAGCAGCGCCGGGGCGGGGGGGCAAGAGCAGTACTTC.

Written as DNA, the CDR3 is TGTGCCAGCAGGCGCTCCGGGAGTCCCCAGCATTTT. This encodes CASRRSGSPQHF. The J gene is TRBJ1-5, the V gene TRBV12-3 or TRBV12-4; D remains ambiguous. The V and J ends lost 6 bases and 10 bases respectively, with 13 bases between them. The CDR3 has 12 residues.

This chain joins TRBV11-2 and TRBJ1-2; TRBD1 matches 9 bases. Germline loops: CDR1 SGHAT, CDR2 FQNNGV. Unmatched junction bases numbered 5, after V lost 3 bases and J lost 3 bases. The CDR3 consists of 15 residues. CDR3 region: CASSFRDRVDYGYTF. The CDR3 nucleotides are TGTGCCAGCAGCTTCCGGGACAGGGTGGACTATGGCTACACCTTC.

This clone was seen more than once but under ten times. The chain links TRBV5-6 to TRBJ2-2; D is unclear. Germline loops: CDR1 SGHDT, CDR2 YYEEEE. The CDR3 has 13 residues. The V gene lost 1 base and the J gene lost 4 bases, with 5 bases spanning the gap. CDR3 coding DNA: TGTGCCAGCAGCTTGTCTTCCACCGGGGAGCTGTTTTTT. It encodes CASSLSSTGELFF.

The V gene is TRBV27, the J gene TRBJ1-1; possibly TRBD1 for D (5 bases). The CDR3 spans 15 residues. V was clipped by 4 bases and J by 4 bases, with 16 bases between them. Per the germline V gene, CDR1 is MNHEY and CDR2 is SMNVEV (reference sequence). The CDR3 protein is CASSSEGQWGTEAFF. The CDR3 DNA reads as TGTGCCAGCAGTTCGGAGGGGCAATGGGGCACTGAAGCTTTCTTT.

The CDR3 reads CASSPLGQGSGYTF. The CDR3 DNA reads TGCGCCAGCAGCCCCCTGGGACAGGGATCTGGCTACACCTTC. The chain has TRBV5-1 and TRBJ1-2; TRBD1 matches at 9 bases. The germline V gene encodes CDR1 SGHRS and CDR2 YFSETQ. V shed 4 bases and J 7 bases; nucleotides not matched to a gene: 8. The CDR3 contains 14 residues. Combining the CDR3 with reference TRBV5-1 and TRBJ1-2 gives the whole variable domain KAGVTQTPRYLIKTRGQQVTLSCSPISGHRSVSWYQQTPGQGLQFLFEYFSETQRNKGNFPGRFSGRQFSNSRSEMNVSTLELGDSALYLCASSPLGQGSGYTFGSGTRLTVV.

The J gene is TRBJ2-7, the V gene TRBV10-3; no clear D. The CDR3 has 16 residues. Germline V gene lookup returns CDR1 ENHRY and CDR2 SYGVKD. V was clipped by 0 bases and J by 1 base, with 13 bases between them. CDR3: CAISESRGLKSYEQYF. CDR3 bases: TGTGCCATCAGTGAGTCGAGAGGTCTCAAATCCTACGAGCAGTACTTC.

The chain has TRBV5-4 and TRBJ2-1, with 8 bases identical to TRBD1. Germline assignment: CDR1 SGHNT and CDR2 YYREEE (reference sequence). The V and J ends lost 4 bases and 5 bases, in that order; junction bases with no gene match: 11. The CDR3 consists of 16 residues. In nucleotides, the CDR3 is TGTGCCAGCAGCGGGGGTGGAGGACAGGGAAACAATGAGCAGTTCTTC. It codes for CASSGGGGQGNNEQFF.

The chain couples TRBV11-3 to TRBJ2-7; 9 positions match TRBD1. Germline V lookup: CDR1 SGHNT, CDR2 YENEEA. The CDR3 is made up of 15 amino acids. Trimming removed 2 bases from V and 2 bases from J; junction bases left unmatched: 4. CDR3 bases: TGTGCCAGCAGCTTATTTACAGGGGGCACCTACGAGCAGTACTTC. It yields the protein CASSLFTGGTYEQYF.

The V call is TRBV11-2, the J call TRBJ2-5, with 8 bases identical to TRBD2. V was pared by 3 bases and J by 5 bases, with 5 bases of the junction left unmatched. The CDR3 is made up of 14 amino acids. Germline CDR1 reads SGHAT; CDR2 reads FQNNGV. CDR3 amino acids: CASSLAGGTETQYF. The CDR3 coding sequence is TGTGCCAGCAGCTTGGCGGGGGGCACGGAGACCCAGTACTTC.

The V and J genes are TRBV7-9 and TRBJ1-1, with 7 positions matching TRBD1. V trimming: 4 bases; J trimming: 1 base; junction bases outside the gene matches: 3. Germline CDR1 is SEHNR and CDR2 is FQNEAQ (reference sequence). The CDR3 is 14 residues long. CDR3 in amino acids: CASSWGTENTEAFF. The CDR3 DNA is TGTGCCAGCAGCTGGGGGACAGAGAACACTGAAGCTTTCTTT.

This chain joins TRBV2 and TRBJ2-6; 7 bases line up with TRBD2. Germline trimming cut 4 bases from V and 2 bases from J; bases unmatched to any gene: 2. The CDR3 is made up of 15 amino acids. Germline V gene lookup returns CDR1 SNHLY and CDR2 FYNNEI. The CDR3 DNA follows: TGTGCCAGCAGTGTGGGGGGGGCTGGGGCCAACGTCCTGACTTTC. Translated, it gives CASSVGGAGANVLTF.

The V gene is TRBV5-1, the J gene TRBJ2-3; TRBD2 might be the D (6 bases). Between the trimmed V and J ends, which lost 2 bases and 6 bases, there was a span of 16 bases. Germline lookup yields CDR1 SGHRS and CDR2 YFSETQ. This CDR3 is 15 amino acids long. CDR3: CASSLGGSTLDTQYF. In DNA, the CDR3 is TGCGCCAGCAGCTTAGGAGGGAGCACCCTGGATACGCAGTATTTT.

The chain has TRBV29-1 and TRBJ2-3; the D gene is possibly TRBD1 (6 bases). The CDR3 is made up of 14 amino acids. The V end was cut by 0 bases, the J end by 4 bases, with 11 bases between. Germline values: CDR1 SQVTM, CDR2 ANQGSEA. The CDR3 is CSVEDRDTADTQYF. In DNA, the CDR3 is TGCAGCGTTGAAGATCGGGACACCGCAGATACGCAGTATTTT.

V usage is TRBV29-1 and J usage is TRBJ2-7; D might be TRBD2 (6 bases). CDR1 and CDR2 from the germline V gene are SQVTM and ANQGSEA. This CDR3 is 14 amino acids long. The V end lost 4 bases, the J end lost 3 bases, and 16 bases lay between the germline ends. The CDR3 bases are TGCAGCGTTGGCCAAAAGCCGGGGGACTACGAGCAGTACTTC. Its protein is CSVGQKPGDYEQYF.

The chain is built from TRBV2 and TRBJ1-1; D gene unclear. Germline V CDR1 and CDR2: SNHLY, FYNNEI. The CDR3 runs 15 residues. Trimming took off 5 bases at V and 0 bases at J, with 13 bases between the two ends. The CDR3 coding sequence is TGTGCCAGCAGTCCTAGGAGGGTAGTGAACACTGAAGCTTTCTTT. It translates to CASSPRRVVNTEAFF.

V usage is TRBV6-6 and J usage is TRBJ1-5; a possible D gene is TRBD1 (6 bases). V lost 6 bases to trimming and J lost 2 bases, with 17 bases between them. The CDR3 is made up of 16 amino acids. Germline V gene lookup returns CDR1 MNHNY and CDR2 SVGAGI (reference sequence). The CDR3 coding sequence is TGTGCCAGCAGGGACCAGGACAGAATGGGCAATCAGCCCCAGCATTTT. Its protein is CASRDQDRMGNQPQHF.

The chain employs TRBV11-3 and TRBJ2-1; 13 bases fit TRBD2. CDR1 and CDR2 (germline): SGHNT, YENEEA. V was clipped by 4 bases and J by 8 bases; unmatched bases: 5. This CDR3 is 15 amino acids long. CDR3 region: CASSWTSGSGYEQFF. The CDR3 bases are TGTGCCAGCAGCTGGACTAGCGGGAGCGGGTATGAGCAGTTCTTC. The full variable domain, its missing parts supplied by reference TRBV11-3 and TRBJ2-1, is EAGVVQSPRYKIIEKKQPVAFWCNPISGHNTLYWYLQNLGQGPELLIRYENEEAVDDSQLPKDRFSAERLKGVDSTLKIQPAELGDSAVYLCASSWTSGSGYEQFFGPGTRLTVL.

V gene TRBV5-1 combines with J gene TRBJ2-7, with 9 bases identical to TRBD1. CDR3 size: 13 residues. In germline, CDR1 is SGHRS, CDR2 YFSETQ. With V trimmed by 2 bases and J by 6 bases, 3 bases remained unmatched. The CDR3 loop is CASSLGQGTEQYF. CDR3 bases: TGCGCCAGCAGCTTAGGACAGGGGACCGAGCAGTACTTC.

V usage is TRBV2 and J usage is TRBJ1-2; perhaps TRBD1 as D (6 bases). V lost 6 bases and J 4 bases, leaving 15 bases between the germline ends. Germline CDR1 reads SNHLY; CDR2 reads FYNNEI. The length of the CDR3 is 14 residues. CDR3 sequence: CASRSDSRGYGYTF. The CDR3 DNA follows: TGTGCCAGCAGGTCCGACAGCAGGGGCTATGGCTACACCTTC.

The gene calls are TRBV2 and TRBJ1-1; 8 bases map to TRBD1. The J segment lost 8 bases and the V segment lost 7 bases, leaving 9 bases of the junction unmatched. The germline CDR1 and CDR2 sequences are SNHLY and FYNNEI. The CDR3 runs to 13 residues. CDR3 loop: CASTEGRDREAFF. For the CDR3, the DNA is TGTGCCAGCACTGAGGGAAGGGACAGGGAAGCTTTCTTT.

This clone was detected only once. The V call is TRBV19, the J call TRBJ2-1; tentative D call: TRBD2 (6 bases). Germline V gene data show CDR1 as LNHDA and CDR2 as SQIVND (reference sequence). V was cut by 3 bases and J by 1 base, with 13 bases left in between. This CDR3 contains 16 residues. CDR3 residues: CASSILSSDSYNEQFF. The CDR3 bases are TGTGCCAGTAGTATTTTGTCTAGCGATTCCTACAATGAGCAGTTCTTC.